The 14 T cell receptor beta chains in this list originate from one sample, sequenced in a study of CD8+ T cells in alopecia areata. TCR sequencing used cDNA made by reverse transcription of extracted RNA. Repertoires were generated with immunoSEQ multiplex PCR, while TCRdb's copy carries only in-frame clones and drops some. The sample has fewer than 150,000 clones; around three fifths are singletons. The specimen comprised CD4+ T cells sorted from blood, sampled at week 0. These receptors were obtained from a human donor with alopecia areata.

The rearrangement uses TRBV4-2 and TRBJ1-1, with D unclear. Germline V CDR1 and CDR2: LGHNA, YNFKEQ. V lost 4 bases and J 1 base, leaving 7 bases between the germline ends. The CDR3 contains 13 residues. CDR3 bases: TGTGCCAGCAGCCCGGTTCCGAACACTGAAGCTTTCTTT. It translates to CASSPVPNTEAFF.

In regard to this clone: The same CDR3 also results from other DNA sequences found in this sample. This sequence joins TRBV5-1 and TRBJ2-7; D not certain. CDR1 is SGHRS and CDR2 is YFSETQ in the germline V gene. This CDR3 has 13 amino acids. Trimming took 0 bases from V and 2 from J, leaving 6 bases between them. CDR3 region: CASSLEAAYEQYF. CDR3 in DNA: TGCGCCAGCAGCTTGGAGGCCGCCTACGAGCAGTACTTC. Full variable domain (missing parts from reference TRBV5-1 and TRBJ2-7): KAGVTQTPRYLIKTRGQQVTLSCSPISGHRSVSWYQQTPGQGLQFLFEYFSETQRNKGNFPGRFSGRQFSNSRSEMNVSTLELGDSALYLCASSLEAAYEQYFGPGTRLTVT.

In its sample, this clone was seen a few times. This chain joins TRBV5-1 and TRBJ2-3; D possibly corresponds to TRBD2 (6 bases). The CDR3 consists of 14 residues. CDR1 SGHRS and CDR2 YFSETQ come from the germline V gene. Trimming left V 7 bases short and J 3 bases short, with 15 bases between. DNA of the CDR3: TGCGCCAGCGGAAAACTAGCCTTGACAGATACGCAGTATTTT. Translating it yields CASGKLALTDTQYF.

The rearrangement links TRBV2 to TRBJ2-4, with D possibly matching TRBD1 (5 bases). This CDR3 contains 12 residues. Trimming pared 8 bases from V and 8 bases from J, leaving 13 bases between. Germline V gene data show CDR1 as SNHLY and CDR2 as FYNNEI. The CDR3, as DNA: TGTGCCAGCCATTCGGACAAGGACATTCAGTACTTC. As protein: CASHSDKDIQYF.

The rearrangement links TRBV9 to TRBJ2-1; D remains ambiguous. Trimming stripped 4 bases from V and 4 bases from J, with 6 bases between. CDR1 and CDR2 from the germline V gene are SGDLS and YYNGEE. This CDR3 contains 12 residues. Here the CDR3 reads CASSLSYNEQFF. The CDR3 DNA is TGTGCCAGCAGCCTTTCGTACAATGAGCAGTTCTTC. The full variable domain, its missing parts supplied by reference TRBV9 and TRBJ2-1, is DSGVTQTPKHLITATGQRVTLRCSPRSGDLSVYWYQQSLDQGLQFLIQYYNGEERAKGNILERFSAQQFPDLHSELNLSSLELGDSALYFCASSLSYNEQFFGPGTRLTVL.

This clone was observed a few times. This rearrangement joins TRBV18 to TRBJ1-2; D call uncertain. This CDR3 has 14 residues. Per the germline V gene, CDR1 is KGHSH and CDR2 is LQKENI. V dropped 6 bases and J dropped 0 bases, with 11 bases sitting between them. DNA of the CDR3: TGTGCCAGCTCCGAGTACGAGGCTAACTATGGCTACACCTTC. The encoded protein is CASSEYEANYGYTF. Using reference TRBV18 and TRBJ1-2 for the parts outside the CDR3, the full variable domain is NAGVMQNPRHLVRRRGQEARLRCSPMKGHSHVYWYRQLPEEGLKFMVYLQKENIIDESGMPKERFSAEFPKEGPSILRIQQVVRGDSAAYFCASSEYEANYGYTFGSGTRLTVV.

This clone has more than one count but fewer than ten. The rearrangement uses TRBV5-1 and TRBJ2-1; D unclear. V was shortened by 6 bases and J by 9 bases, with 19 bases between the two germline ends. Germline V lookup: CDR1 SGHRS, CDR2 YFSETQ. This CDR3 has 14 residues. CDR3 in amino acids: CASKPGHRDGEQFF. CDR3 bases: TGCGCCAGCAAGCCGGGCCATCGAGACGGTGAGCAGTTCTTC.

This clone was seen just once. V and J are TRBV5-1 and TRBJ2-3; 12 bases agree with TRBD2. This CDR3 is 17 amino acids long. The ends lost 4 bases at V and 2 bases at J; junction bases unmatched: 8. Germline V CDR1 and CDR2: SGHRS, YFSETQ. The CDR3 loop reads CASSPVRLAGDTDTQYF. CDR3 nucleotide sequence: TGCGCCAGCAGCCCGGTCCGACTAGCGGGGGACACAGATACGCAGTATTTT.

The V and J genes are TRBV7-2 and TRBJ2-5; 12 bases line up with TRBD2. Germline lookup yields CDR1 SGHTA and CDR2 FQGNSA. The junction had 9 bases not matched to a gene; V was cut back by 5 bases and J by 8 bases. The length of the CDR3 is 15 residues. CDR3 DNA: TGTGCCAGCAGCAGTCCGGGACTAGCGGGTCCCACCCAGTACTTC. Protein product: CASSSPGLAGPTQYF.

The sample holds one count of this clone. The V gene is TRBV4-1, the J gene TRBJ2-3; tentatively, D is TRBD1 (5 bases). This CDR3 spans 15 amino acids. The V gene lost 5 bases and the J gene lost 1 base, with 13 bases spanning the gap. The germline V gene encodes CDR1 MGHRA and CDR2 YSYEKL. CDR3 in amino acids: CASSRGTAGTDTQYF. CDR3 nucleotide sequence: TGCGCCAGCAGCAGGGGCACCGCCGGCACAGATACGCAGTATTTT.

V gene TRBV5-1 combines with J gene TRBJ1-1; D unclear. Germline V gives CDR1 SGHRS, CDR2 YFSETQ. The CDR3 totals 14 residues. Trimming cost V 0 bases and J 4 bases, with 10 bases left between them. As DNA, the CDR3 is TGCGCCAGCAGCTTGGAGGCCATCCGCACTGAAGCTTTCTTT. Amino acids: CASSLEAIRTEAFF.

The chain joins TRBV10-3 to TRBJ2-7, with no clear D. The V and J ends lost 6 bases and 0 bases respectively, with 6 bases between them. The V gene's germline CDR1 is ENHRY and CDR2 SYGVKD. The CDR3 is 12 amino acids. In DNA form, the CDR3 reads TGTGCCATCAGGGCAGCCTCCTACGAGCAGTACTTC. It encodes CAIRAASYEQYF.

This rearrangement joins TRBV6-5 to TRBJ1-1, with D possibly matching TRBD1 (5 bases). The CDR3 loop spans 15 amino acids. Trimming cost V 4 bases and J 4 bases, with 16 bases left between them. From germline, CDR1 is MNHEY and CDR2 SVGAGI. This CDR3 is CASSFGRGRSTEAFF. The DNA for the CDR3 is TGTGCCAGCAGTTTCGGGAGGGGTAGGAGCACTGAAGCTTTCTTT.

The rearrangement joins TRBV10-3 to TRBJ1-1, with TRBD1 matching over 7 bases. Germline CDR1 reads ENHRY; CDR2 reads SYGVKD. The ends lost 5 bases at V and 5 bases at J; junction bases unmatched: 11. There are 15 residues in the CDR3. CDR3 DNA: TGTGCCATCAGTACCACCGGACAGGAAGGGACTGAAGCTTTCTTT. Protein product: CAISTTGQEGTEAFF.